This T cell receptor beta chain was observed in a study of Tregs in tolerant kidney transplant recipients. Whole-study findings and limits: The most relevant donor-specific Treg TCRbeta repertoire apparently came from expansion with activated donor B cells. This study did not directly address biological reproducibility.

Concerning this clone: The antigen is undetermined. One end of the junction varies from germline; a read error may be responsible. Different DNA sequences within this sample yield the same CDR3.

Assay used: immunoSEQ multiplex PCR; TCRdb lists only in-frame clones, some missing. The repertoire holds over 55,000 clones, with around 82% as singletons. The CDR3 sequence is 14 residues long. CDR1 and CDR2 from the germline V gene are GTSNPN and SVGIG (reference sequence). Thawed PBMCs were FACS-sorted into unstimulated CD4+CD25+CD127- regulatory T cells, CD4+CD25- non-regulatory cells, CD4 and CD8 cells. The TCR was taken from a human donor in good health. The sequencing input was CD4+ T cells from blood. The rearrangement uses TRBV30 and TRBJ1-6, with D perhaps TRBD1 (6 bases). This chain's CDR3 is CAWSSGAADSPLHF. Written as DNA, the CDR3 is TGCGCCTGGAGCTCAGGGGCGGCTGATTCACCCCTCCACTTT.